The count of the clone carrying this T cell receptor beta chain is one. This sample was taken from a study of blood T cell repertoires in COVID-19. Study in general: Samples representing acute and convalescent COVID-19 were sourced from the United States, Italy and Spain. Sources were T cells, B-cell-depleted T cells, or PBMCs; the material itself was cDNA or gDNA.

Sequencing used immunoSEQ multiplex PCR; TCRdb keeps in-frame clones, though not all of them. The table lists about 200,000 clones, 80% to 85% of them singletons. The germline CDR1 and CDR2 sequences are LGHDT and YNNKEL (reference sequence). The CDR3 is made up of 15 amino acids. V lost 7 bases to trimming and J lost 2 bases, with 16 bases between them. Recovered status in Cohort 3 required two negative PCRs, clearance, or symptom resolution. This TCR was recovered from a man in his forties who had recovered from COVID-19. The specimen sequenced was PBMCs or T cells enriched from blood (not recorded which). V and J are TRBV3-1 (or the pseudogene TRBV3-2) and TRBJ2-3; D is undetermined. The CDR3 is CASTPSDKITDTQYF. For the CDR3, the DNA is TGTGCCAGCACCCCCTCCGACAAAATCACAGATACGCAGTATTTT.